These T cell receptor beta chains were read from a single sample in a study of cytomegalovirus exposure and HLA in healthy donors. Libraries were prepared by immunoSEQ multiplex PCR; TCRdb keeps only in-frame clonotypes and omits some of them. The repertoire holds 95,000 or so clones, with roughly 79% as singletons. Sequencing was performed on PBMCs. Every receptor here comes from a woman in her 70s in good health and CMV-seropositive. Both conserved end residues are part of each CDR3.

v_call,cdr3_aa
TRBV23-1,CASFRRTGANEKLFF
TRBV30,CAWSDKGGSGNTIYF
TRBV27,CASSRLAGGPGTGELFF
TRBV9,CASSVVALGGTEAFF
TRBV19,CAITGLRGNTIYF
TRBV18,CASSPYYQSAGEQFF
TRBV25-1,CASSESVYQETQYF
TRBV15,CATSRARQRNNEQFF
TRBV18,CASSPPGATGNTIYF
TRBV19,CASRGFRDRGPPGANVLTF
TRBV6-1,CASSDLVEGRQPQHF
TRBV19,CASRFPRGAEAFF
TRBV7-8,CASRVAQSSYNEQFF
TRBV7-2,CASTGDFQGAGGYTF
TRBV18,CASSPTQGQGSGELFF
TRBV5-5,CASSQGQGRGNTIYF
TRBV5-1,CASSYYGQGRSSYEQYF
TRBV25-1,CASTQSGQETQYF
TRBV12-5,CASGPGLADNEQFF
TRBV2,CASSRDRGLGGYGYTF
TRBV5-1,CASSSPGQGATGELFF
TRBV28,CASILGSSGNTIYF
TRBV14,CASSQYHRGYNEQFF
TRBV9,CASSVQSGLSTDTQYF
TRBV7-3,CASSLYLDGEQFF
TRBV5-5,CASSLGLAGGRYNEQFF
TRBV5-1,CASSIGTSGSYEQYF
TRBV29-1,CSATGSGNTDTQYF
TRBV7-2,CASSLDGAGGYNEQFF